This T cell receptor beta chain originates from a study of shared clonotypes between healthy human individuals (dated by TCRdb to about 2020). At the level of the whole study: A couple of women and a few men aged 18 to 49 years were included in the cohort. Per donor, three plates each were used for CD4 naive and CD4 memory, two for CD8 naive, and one for CD8 memory. To estimate repertoire size and how much clonotype sharing occurs between individuals, the study deeply sequenced the blood TCR repertoires of about five healthy adults. To increase sequencing depth and limit assay-specific biases, TCR repertoire library preparation and sequencing were carried out by different laboratories using diverse techniques. Between about 0.9 and 8.9 billion PBMCs per donor were obtained by leukapheresis.

TCR CDR3 regions were amplified from genomic DNA by multiplex PCR using the deep immunoSEQ assay. Extracted genomic DNA from each cell subset was distributed evenly across all wells of several immunoSEQ 96-well plates, and each plate was treated as a replicate. Each replicate PCR for sorted subsets received around 210 ng genomic DNA, equal to 30,000 or so T cell genomes. The purified libraries were quantified using a Qubit 3.0 fluorometer, sized with a Bioanalyzer 2100, and then quantified again using the KAPA Library Quantification kit. Every immunoSEQ 96-well plate was sequenced on a separate single-read 150-cycle Illumina NextSeq 550 flow cell. The source study handled its data this way. Because the immunoSEQ output included only junctional sequences and no quality scores, the filtering could not be the same as the filtering used for full-length reads. Sequences were annotated with PyIR, a Python wrapper for IgBLAST v1.9, and V/J genes and CDR3 were assigned using IMGT germline references. Reads were removed for weak V/J assignments (E-value above 1e-6), missing CDR3, stop codons, out-of-frame junctions, or ambiguous translated residues. V3J clonotypes were defined as sequences sharing an identical inferred V gene, J gene, and CDR3 amino acid sequence. The percentage overlap between two repertoires was calculated by dividing the number of shared unique clonotypes by the size of the smaller repertoire. Repertoire richness was assessed with RTK rarefaction, the Chao1 estimator, and Recon v2.1 estimates of unobserved clonotypes. OLGA was used to compute generation probabilities for all TCRbeta clonotypes that the gDNA method yielded from a handful of donors. TCRdb stores this immuneACCESS table with in-frame sequences only. Part of the clones is absent; in the studies checked, under half of the shortfall reflects unresolved V genes, and no reason is known for the rest. That table is the source of V, J and clone size, and D and trimming were worked out from the DNA. This sample holds some 1.4 million clones; roughly 96% were observed only once. The ten largest make up roughly 1.2% of the sample.

The CDR3, from cysteine to phenylalanine, totals 16 residues. Only the CDR3 portion is preserved as DNA: 48 bases, with reading frame beginning at the first base. The germline V gene sets CDR1 to KGHSH and CDR2 to LQKENI. Germline trimming: 4 bases from V, 2 bases from J; junction bases outside gene matches: 10. The research as a whole found: Sampling was limited to blood, and TCR repertoires in tissue likely differ from TCR repertoires in blood. Estimated clonotype richness was generally larger for naive than for memory subsets. The genetic and exposure-history diversity represented was limited by the small number of donors. Pairwise subsampling led to the expectation that sequencing depth would affect the degree of clonotype sharing among donors. Even with the large sequencing depth, rarefaction of the sorted-subset datasets indicated that sequencing was incomplete. Compared with non-shared clonotypes, clonotypes shared by all four sorted-subset donors had higher generation probabilities. Across a handful of donors, roughly 5% of naive CD4, 3.5% of naive CD8, under 2.5% of memory CD4, and about 0.44% of memory CD8 clonotypes were shared.

A remark on this clone: Its target antigen remains unknown. The record has no base qualities; no much larger clone is one base away.

The donors were healthy, HIV-negative adults who had no recently reported acute infections or vaccinations. Every donor was a Caucasian adult living in Nashville, Tennessee, USA. CD4+ T cells were enriched through magnetic negative selection, after which naive cells were positively selected on CD45RA and the remaining negative fraction served as the memory subset. Blood was obtained by leukapheresis, after which PBMCs were separated by Ficoll-Histopaque density gradient centrifugation and cryopreserved in liquid nitrogen vapor phase. Purity and quantity of every magnetically sorted T cell population were checked by analytical flow cytometry. Each sorted fraction had its genomic DNA isolated and then quantified by UV absorbance on a Nanodrop 2000c.

Input material: naive CD4+ T cells sorted from blood. The cell subset or site label of this sample denotes: CD45RA+ positively selected. This TCR was recovered from a man aged 25 to 45 in good health. This chain is built from TRBV18 and TRBJ1-2; 7 of the junction bases match TRBD1. The nucleotide sequence is TGTGCCAGCTCACAGGACAGGCTAAACACCAACTATGGCTACACCTTC. Its translation is CASSQDRLNTNYGYTF.